Sequencing of this TCR beta chain was carried out in a study of response to subunit inactivated influenza vaccine. TCRdb fed the RT-PCR reads into MiXCR, producing one record per CDR3 protein. The table includes approximately 500,000 distinct CDR3 sequences, roughly 23% detected once. This clonotype has only a few counts. CDR3 length: 16 amino acids. Germline V lookup: CDR1 MDHEN, CDR2 SYDVKM. The ends were cut back, 2 bases at V and 8 bases at J, with 18 bases in the middle. This sample was shared with a second study, whose subject was T cells expressing NK-cell markers. That source adds: With UMIs, 5'RACE template switching was used to make TCR beta cDNA.

This TCR derives from a man in his forties or fifties who received an inactivated influenza vaccine. Sequenced here: CD4+ T cells sorted from PBMCs, sampled 11 to 12 days after vaccination. The chain combines TRBV28 with TRBJ2-2; perhaps TRBD1 as D (6 bases). The CDR3 here is CASSLRQALFPGELFF. The CDR3 DNA is TGTGCCAGCAGTTTACGACAGGCCCTCTTTCCGGGGGAGCTGTTTTTT.